The TCR beta chain under discussion was sequenced for a study of blood T cell repertoires in COVID-19. Study-wide context: Samples of COVID-19 (acute and convalescent) were obtained from the United States, Italy and Spain.

The CDR3 totals 13 residues. Germline V CDR1 and CDR2: SQVTM, ANQGSEA. Trimming shortened V by 7 bases and J by 3 bases, and 15 bases separated the two germline ends. Original processing methods: Estimates of nucleated cell counts were drawn from the amplification of reference gene primers. TCRdb's table, derived via immunoSEQ multiplex PCR, lists solely in-frame clones and lacks some. That table is the source of V, J and clone size, and D and trimming were worked out from the DNA. The data hold hundreds of thousands of clones, with more than 70% observed a single time. Sequenced input: peripheral blood. The chain has TRBV29-1 and TRBJ1-1; D may be TRBD1 (6 bases). The sequence was collected from a woman of 80 years or more with acute or convalescent COVID-19. The DNA for the CDR3 is TGCAGCGGATTGCACAGGGCGGACACTGAAGCTTTCTTT. This codes for CSGLHRADTEAFF.